This TCR beta chain was sequenced during a study of CD8 T cells in Susac syndrome. The junction had 17 bases not matched to a gene; V was cut back by 3 bases and J by 8 bases. The CDR3 has 16 amino acids. CDR1 DFQATT and CDR2 SNEGSKA come from the germline V gene (reference sequence). CD8+ and CD4+ T cells taken from blood had their TCR beta sequenced. With random hexamers, reverse transcription was performed on about 0.5 to 1 ug of RNA. Using its own MiXCR run on the immunoSEQ multiplex PCR reads, TCRdb lists one record per CDR3 protein. The data contain roughly 120,000 distinct CDR3 sequences, 93% of them singletons.

The genes are TRBV20-1 and TRBJ1-2; 8 nucleotides match TRBD1. What was sequenced was CD8+ T cells from PBMCs. The clonotype comes from a human donor with multiple sclerosis. The CDR3 loop reads CSARAHEGTGGYGYTF. Written as DNA, the CDR3 is TGCAGTGCTAGGGCCCACGAAGGGACAGGCGGCTACGGCTACACCTTC.